This record concerns one T cell receptor (beta chain) sequence. As yet, its antigen is unknown. These data are taken from a study of monozygotic twins with inflammatory bowel disease. Study outcomes and limitations: IBD patients had lower TCRbeta diversity (inverse Simpson) than healthy co-twins.

This CDR3 comprises 16 residues. The germline CDR1 and CDR2 sequences are DFQATT and SNEGSKA (reference sequence). UMIs containing a 6-nucleotide sample barcode were added via template switching. TCRdb reprocessed the 5' RACE reads and keeps a single row for each CDR3 protein, giving no DNA. The sample totals approximately 400,000 distinct CDR3 sequences; its top ten clones hold around 2.5%. This chain uses TRBV20-1 with TRBJ1-6; TCRdb's assignment of TRBD1 cannot be checked, as there is no DNA. The TCR sequence derives from a human donor with ulcerative colitis or Crohn's disease, or a healthy co-twin of an affected twin (not recorded which). Sequencing was performed on blood. The CDR3 loop reads CSARRRARSGGSPLHF.